One sample yielded the 14 T cell receptor beta chains listed below, sequenced in a study of early T cells in non-severe SARS-CoV-2 infection. TCRdb re-called the 5' RACE reads with MiXCR, one entry per CDR3 protein. Of under 80,000 distinct CDR3 sequences listed, under 14% are singletons. Sequencing was performed on whole blood. The receptor source for this set is an adult who was a healthcare worker with PCR-confirmed SARS-CoV-2 infection or an uninfected control (not recorded which).

This clonotype was found many times. V gene TRBV6-6 combines with J gene TRBJ1-2; the match to TRBD1 covers 8 bases. Germline lookup yields CDR1 MNHNY and CDR2 SVGAGI (reference sequence). Trimming cost V 7 bases and J 0 bases; bases outside gene matches: 7. The CDR3 totals 15 residues. The CDR3 sequence is CASTDRGRANYGYTF. CDR3 bases: TGTGCCAGCACCGACAGGGGACGAGCTAACTATGGCTACACCTTC.

The chain couples TRBV5-1 to TRBJ2-6, with TRBD1 matching 7 bases. Germline V gives CDR1 SGHRS, CDR2 YFSETQ. This CDR3 region has 15 residues. V was clipped by 4 bases and J by 4 bases; unmatched bases: 5. The CDR3 loop is CASSPRTGGANVLTF. DNA of the CDR3: TGCGCCAGCAGCCCTCGGACAGGCGGGGCCAACGTCCTGACTTTC.

Ten or more counts support this clonotype. The chain carries TRBV5-4 and TRBJ2-6; D unresolved. This CDR3 region has 16 residues. V was trimmed by 1 base and J by 5 bases, leaving 13 bases between them. The germline V gene has CDR1 SGHNT and CDR2 YYREEE (reference sequence). CDR3 nucleotide sequence: TGTGCCAGCAGCTTGAGTCTCGTTGGGCGGGCCAACGTCCTGACTTTC. It is translated as CASSLSLVGRANVLTF.

The chain carries TRBV11-2 and TRBJ1-6; 9 bases align to TRBD1. With 5 bases clipped from V and 10 bases from J, the junction kept 6 bases outside the gene matches. The CDR3 consists of 14 residues. In germline, CDR1 is SGHAT, CDR2 FQNNGV. CDR3 sequence: CASSRTGATSPLHF. The CDR3, as DNA: TGTGCCAGCAGCCGGACAGGGGCTACCTCACCCCTCCACTTT.

This clonotype appeared many times. The chain's CDR3 is CASSLEGTYSYNEQFF. The CDR3 nucleotides read TGCGCCAGCAGCTTGGAAGGGACCTACTCCTACAATGAGCAGTTCTTC. This rearrangement joins TRBV5-1 to TRBJ2-1; D is possibly TRBD1 or TRBD2 (5 bases each). V gave up 0 bases and J gave up 0 bases, with 10 bases separating them. This CDR3 has 16 amino acids. Germline values: CDR1 SGHRS, CDR2 YFSETQ.

This clonotype turned up a few times. The chain joins TRBV6-2 or TRBV6-3 to TRBJ1-2; TRBD1 might be the D (6 bases). Looked up from germline, CDR1 is MNHEY and CDR2 is SVGEGT. Trimming pared 6 bases from V and 2 bases from J, leaving 16 bases between. The CDR3 has 15 residues. CDR3 protein: CASRPGQTVNYGYTF. For the CDR3, the DNA is TGTGCCAGCAGACCCGGACAGACAGTGAACTATGGCTACACCTTC.

This clonotype has a count of ten or more. V usage is TRBV6-5 and J usage is TRBJ1-5; D is perhaps TRBD1 (6 bases). Trimming cost V 5 bases and J 7 bases, with 15 bases left between them. Germline-derived CDR1 and CDR2 are MNHEY and SVGAGI. The CDR3 totals 14 residues. DNA of the CDR3: TGTGCCAGCAGTGGCACAGGGCCCGGACAGCCCCAGCATTTT. This gives the protein CASSGTGPGQPQHF.

The rearrangement joins TRBV10-2 to TRBJ1-2, with a weak D call TRBD1 (6 bases). The CDR3 consists of 13 residues. CDR1 is WSHSY and CDR2 is SAAADI in the germline V gene. With 11 bases removed from V and 6 bases from J, the gap between germline ends came to 19 bases. DNA for the CDR3: TGCGCCGGATGGGACAAGGCTTTACATGGCTACACCTTC. Protein sequence: CAGWDKALHGYTF.

The rearrangement joins TRBV29-1 to TRBJ2-7; D gene unclear. Deletions cut 3 bases from V and 0 bases from J, with 9 bases between. This CDR3 spans 13 amino acids. Germline CDR1 and CDR2: SQVTM and ANQGSEA. CDR3 loop: CSVETESSYEQYF. The CDR3 region has the DNA TGCAGCGTTGAGACGGAAAGCTCCTACGAGCAGTACTTC.

This clonotype has ten or more counts. CDR3 DNA sequence: TGTGCCAGCAGTTACTCGCAGGGCCTTTGGGCCCAGCATTTT. This gives the protein CASSYSQGLWAQHF. The chain employs TRBV6-5 and TRBJ1-5, with D tentatively TRBD1 (5 bases). Germline lookup yields CDR1 MNHEY and CDR2 SVGAGI. The CDR3 length is 14 residues. V lost 0 bases, J lost 11 bases, and 14 bases lay in between.

This clonotype came up many times. V gene TRBV18 combines with J gene TRBJ2-7; perhaps TRBD1 as D (6 bases). The CDR3 consists of 15 residues. V was trimmed by 1 base and J by 6 bases, leaving 16 bases between them. Germline V gene sequence: CDR1 KGHSH, CDR2 LQKENI. CDR3 amino acids: CASSPRLGQRGEQYF. CDR3 bases: TGTGCCAGCTCACCACGGTTAGGACAGAGGGGCGAGCAGTACTTC.

Many counts were recorded for this clonotype. The gene calls are TRBV12-5 and TRBJ2-7; 8 bases are a match to TRBD1. The CDR3 spans 15 residues. Germline CDR1 is LGHNT and CDR2 is FRNRAP. V lost 5 bases and J lost 1; bases outside the gene matches: 7. The chain's CDR3 is CASGTGQGLSYEQYF. CDR3 DNA sequence: TGTGCTAGTGGTACCGGACAGGGCCTTTCCTACGAGCAGTACTTC.

This clonotype was counted many times. V is TRBV29-1 and J is TRBJ1-2, with 7 bases lining up with TRBD1. Germline V lookup: CDR1 SQVTM, CDR2 ANQGSEA. V was clipped by 4 bases and J by 5 bases; unmatched bases: 4. This CDR3 spans 12 amino acids. Written as DNA, the CDR3 is TGCAGCGTTGTGGACAGGTTTTATGGCTACACCTTC. It encodes CSVVDRFYGYTF.

This clonotype came up many times. This chain connects TRBV18 to TRBJ2-5, with TRBD2 matching over 9 bases. The germline V gene has CDR1 KGHSH and CDR2 LQKENI. V gave up 3 bases and J gave up 0 bases; unmatched junction bases: 2. CDR3 length: 15 residues. CDR3 DNA sequence: TGTGCCAGCTCACCCTTAGCGGGGGACCAAGAGACCCAGTACTTC. Translating it yields CASSPLAGDQETQYF. Based on the CDR3 plus reference TRBV18 and TRBJ2-5, the full variable domain is NAGVMQNPRHLVRRRGQEARLRCSPMKGHSHVYWYRQLPEEGLKFMVYLQKENIIDESGMPKERFSAEFPKEGPSILRIQQVVRGDSAAYFCASSPLAGDQETQYFGPGTRLLVL.